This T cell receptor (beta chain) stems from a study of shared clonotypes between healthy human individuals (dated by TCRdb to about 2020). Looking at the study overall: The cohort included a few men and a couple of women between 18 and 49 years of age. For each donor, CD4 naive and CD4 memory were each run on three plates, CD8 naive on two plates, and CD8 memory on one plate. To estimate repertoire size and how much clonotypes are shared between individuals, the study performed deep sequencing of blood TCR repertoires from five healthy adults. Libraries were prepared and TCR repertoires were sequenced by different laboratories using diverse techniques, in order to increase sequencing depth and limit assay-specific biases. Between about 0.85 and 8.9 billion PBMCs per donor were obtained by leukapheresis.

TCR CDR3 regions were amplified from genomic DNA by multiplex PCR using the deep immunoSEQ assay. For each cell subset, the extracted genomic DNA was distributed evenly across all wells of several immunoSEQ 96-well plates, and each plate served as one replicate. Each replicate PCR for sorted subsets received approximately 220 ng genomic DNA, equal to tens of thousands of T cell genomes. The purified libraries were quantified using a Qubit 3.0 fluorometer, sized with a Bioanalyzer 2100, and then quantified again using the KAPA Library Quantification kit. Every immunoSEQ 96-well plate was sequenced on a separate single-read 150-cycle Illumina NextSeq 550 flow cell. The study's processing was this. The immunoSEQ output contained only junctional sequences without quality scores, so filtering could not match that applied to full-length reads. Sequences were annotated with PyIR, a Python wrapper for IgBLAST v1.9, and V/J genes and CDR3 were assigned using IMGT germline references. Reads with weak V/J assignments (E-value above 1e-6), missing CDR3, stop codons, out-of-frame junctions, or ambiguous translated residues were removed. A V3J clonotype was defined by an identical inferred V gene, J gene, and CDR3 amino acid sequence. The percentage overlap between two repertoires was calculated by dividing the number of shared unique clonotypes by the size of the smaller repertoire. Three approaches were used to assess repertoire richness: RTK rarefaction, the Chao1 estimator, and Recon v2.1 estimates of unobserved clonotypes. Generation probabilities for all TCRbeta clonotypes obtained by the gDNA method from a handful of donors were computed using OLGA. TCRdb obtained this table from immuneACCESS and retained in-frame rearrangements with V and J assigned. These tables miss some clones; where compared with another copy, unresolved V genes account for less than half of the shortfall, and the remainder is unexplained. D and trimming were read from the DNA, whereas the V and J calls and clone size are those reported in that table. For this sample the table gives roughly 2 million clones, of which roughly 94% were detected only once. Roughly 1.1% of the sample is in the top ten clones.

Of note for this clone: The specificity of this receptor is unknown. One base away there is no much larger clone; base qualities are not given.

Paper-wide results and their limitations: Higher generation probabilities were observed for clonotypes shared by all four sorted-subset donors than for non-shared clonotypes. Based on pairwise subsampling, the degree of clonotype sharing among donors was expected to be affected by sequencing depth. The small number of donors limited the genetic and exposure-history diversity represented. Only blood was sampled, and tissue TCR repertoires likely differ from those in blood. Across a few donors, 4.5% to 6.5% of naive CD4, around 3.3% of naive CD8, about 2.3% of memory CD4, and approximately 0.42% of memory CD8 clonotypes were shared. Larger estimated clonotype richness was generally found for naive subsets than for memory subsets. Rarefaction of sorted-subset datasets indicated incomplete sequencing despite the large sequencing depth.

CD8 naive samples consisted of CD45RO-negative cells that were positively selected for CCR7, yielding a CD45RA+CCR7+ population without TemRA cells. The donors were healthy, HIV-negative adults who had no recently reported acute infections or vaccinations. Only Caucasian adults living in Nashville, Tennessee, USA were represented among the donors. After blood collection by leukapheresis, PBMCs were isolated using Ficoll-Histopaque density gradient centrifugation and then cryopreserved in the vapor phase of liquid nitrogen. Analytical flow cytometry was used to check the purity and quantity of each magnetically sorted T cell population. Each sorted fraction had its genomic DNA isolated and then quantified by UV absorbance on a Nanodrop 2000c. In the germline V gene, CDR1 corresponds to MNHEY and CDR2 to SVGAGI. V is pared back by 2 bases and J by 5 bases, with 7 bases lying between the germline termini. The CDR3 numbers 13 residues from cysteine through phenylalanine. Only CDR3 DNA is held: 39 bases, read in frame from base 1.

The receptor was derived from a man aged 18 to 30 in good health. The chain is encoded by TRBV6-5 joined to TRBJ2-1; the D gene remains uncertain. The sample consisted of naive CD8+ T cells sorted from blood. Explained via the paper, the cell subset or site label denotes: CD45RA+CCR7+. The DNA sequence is TGTGCCAGCAGTTACGGTCAGAACAATGAGCAGTTCTTC. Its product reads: CASSYGQNNEQFF.